The 29 T cell receptor beta chains below all came from one sample that was sequenced in a study of PD-1 blockade in classical Hodgkin lymphoma. The assay was immunoSEQ multiplex PCR, and TCRdb's table has in-frame clones only and misses some. In the table there are approximately 9,900 clones, around two thirds of which are singletons. Relapse after autologous stem cell transplantation occurred in every patient, and brentuximab vedotin exposure varied. Isolation of CD4+ T cells from thawed PBMCs was performed by magnetic negative selection. The sample consisted of CD4+ T cells from blood, taken at baseline. The source is a human donor with classical Hodgkin lymphoma.

The genes are TRBV28 and TRBJ2-3; TRBD2 agrees at 9 bases. This CDR3 is 14 amino acids long. Trimming removed 4 bases from V and 6 bases from J; junction bases left unmatched: 5. In germline, CDR1 is MDHEN, CDR2 SYDVKM. The CDR3 DNA follows: TGTGCCAGCAGTTCCATAGCGGGAGCGGATACGCAGTATTTT. It translates to CASSSIAGADTQYF.

V gene TRBV5-4 combines with J gene TRBJ2-2, with D maybe TRBD1 (6 bases). This CDR3 has 14 residues. Trimming removed 5 bases at V and 6 bases at J, with 14 bases between. In germline, CDR1 is SGHNT, CDR2 YYREEE (reference sequence). The CDR3 nucleotides read TGTGCCAGCAGTCTCGACAGGTCCGCCGGGGAGCTGTTTTTT. Its translation: CASSLDRSAGELFF.

V is TRBV4-1 and J is TRBJ1-6; D not resolved. Germline V lookup: CDR1 MGHRA, CDR2 YSYEKL. Deletions cut 3 bases from V and 0 bases from J, with 9 bases between. The CDR3 contains 16 residues. Written as DNA, the CDR3 is TGCGCCAGCAGCCAGCTCACGAGCTCCTATAATTCACCCCTCCACTTT. It yields the protein CASSQLTSSYNSPLHF.

The chain uses TRBV28 and TRBJ2-5, with 10 bases aligning to TRBD2. The CDR3 sequence is 14 residues long. CDR1 is MDHEN, CDR2 SYDVKM, per germline. V shed 4 bases, J shed 3 bases, and the junction held 2 bases outside the gene matches. The CDR3 region has the DNA TGTGCCAGCAGTTCCAGCGGGAGGGAAGAGACCCAGTACTTC. This translates into CASSSSGREETQYF. Full variable domain (remainder filled in from reference TRBV28 and TRBJ2-5): DVKVTQSSRYLVKRTGEKVFLECVQDMDHENMFWYRQDPGLGLRLIYFSYDVKMKEKGDIPEGYSVSREKKERFSLILESASTNQTSMYLCASSSSGREETQYFGPGTRLLVL.

The chain is built from TRBV10-2 and TRBJ2-5; 10 bases fit TRBD2. The CDR3 totals 16 residues. Germline CDR1 is WSHSY and CDR2 is SAAADI. Losses at the gene ends were 4 bases for V and 4 bases for J; bases not matched to a gene: 9. Here the CDR3 reads CASSGIPSGRRETQYF. The DNA of the CDR3 is TGCGCCAGCAGTGGTATACCTAGCGGGAGACGAGAGACCCAGTACTTC.

The rearrangement joins TRBV7-9 to TRBJ2-1; 7 bases align to TRBD2. The germline V gene encodes CDR1 SEHNR and CDR2 FQNEAQ (reference sequence). There are 13 residues in the CDR3. V was clipped by 4 bases and J by 4 bases; unmatched bases: 1. The CDR3 region is CASSSAGYNEQFF. CDR3 in DNA: TGTGCCAGCAGCTCAGCGGGATACAATGAGCAGTTCTTC.

Here the CDR3 reads CASSYGTEYGYTF. The CDR3 bases are TGTGCCAGCAGTTACGGGACCGAGTATGGCTACACCTTC. The chain joins TRBV7-9 to TRBJ1-2; possible D gene TRBD1, 5 bases. V shed 6 bases and J shed 5 bases, with 13 bases lying between them. Germline lookup yields CDR1 SEHNR and CDR2 FQNEAQ (reference sequence). The CDR3 contains 13 residues.

Only one count was recorded for this clone. J is TRBJ2-1 and V is TRBV5-1; D is perhaps TRBD2 (5 bases). The CDR3 is 15 residues long. V lost 2 bases and J lost 1, with 10 bases in between. Germline-derived CDR1 and CDR2 are SGHRS and YFSETQ. The CDR3: CASSLATGSYNEQFF. The CDR3 region has the DNA TGCGCCAGCAGCTTAGCCACGGGGTCCTACAATGAGCAGTTCTTC.

This clone came up a few times. The same CDR3 also results from other DNA sequences found in this sample. V is TRBV5-8 and J is TRBJ1-5; maybe TRBD1 (6 bases). CDR1 SGHTS and CDR2 YDEGEE come from the germline V gene. Trimming took off 2 bases at V and 4 bases at J, with 10 bases between the two ends. This CDR3 has 14 amino acids. CDR3 protein: CASSFWDMNQPQHF. The CDR3 nucleotides are TGTGCCAGCAGCTTTTGGGACATGAATCAGCCCCAGCATTTT.

V usage is TRBV19 and J usage is TRBJ1-1; D is uncertain. With 6 bases removed from V and 3 bases from J, the gap between germline ends came to 20 bases. Germline loops: CDR1 LNHDA, CDR2 SQIVND (reference sequence). The CDR3 sequence is 16 residues long. The CDR3: CASRPGRGRIDTEAFF. The DNA for the CDR3 is TGTGCCAGTAGGCCCGGACGGGGTAGGATCGACACTGAAGCTTTCTTT.

The chain recombines TRBV11-3 with TRBJ2-1; 13 bases align to TRBD2. This CDR3 contains 17 residues. The V and J ends lost 5 bases and 7 bases, in that order; junction bases with no gene match: 11. CDR1 is SGHNT, CDR2 YENEEA, per germline. CDR3 residues: CASSPSPGLAGRNEQFF. Written as DNA, the CDR3 is TGTGCCAGCAGCCCTAGCCCGGGACTAGCGGGACGGAATGAGCAGTTCTTC.

This chain joins TRBV27 and TRBJ1-2, with unresolved D. CDR1 and CDR2 from the germline V gene are MNHEY and SMNVEV (reference sequence). Trimming cost V 5 bases and J 2 bases, with 6 bases left between them. CDR3 size: 12 residues. DNA of the CDR3: TGTGCCAGCAGTCCGGGGAACTATGGCTACACCTTC. Protein: CASSPGNYGYTF.

J is TRBJ1-1 and V is TRBV19; a weak D match, TRBD1 (5 bases). Germline V gene data show CDR1 as LNHDA and CDR2 as SQIVND (reference sequence). V was pared by 5 bases and J by 3 bases, with 13 bases between. The length of the CDR3 is 14 residues. The CDR3 reads CASSVGQTYTEAFF. DNA of the CDR3: TGTGCCAGTAGTGTGGGGCAGACCTACACTGAAGCTTTCTTT.

The rearrangement uses TRBV7-2 and TRBJ2-7; D call uncertain. The germline gives CDR1 SGHTA, CDR2 FQGNSA. Trimming left V 1 base short and J 8 bases short, with 15 bases between. The CDR3 is 14 amino acids. This CDR3 is CASSLGSSSTKQYF. For the CDR3, the DNA is TGTGCCAGCAGCTTAGGAAGCAGTTCTACAAAGCAGTACTTC.

V is TRBV28 and J is TRBJ1-5, with 8 bases identical to TRBD1. CDR3 size: 19 residues. After removal of 8 bases from V and 1 base from J, the junction contained 19 bases not matched to a gene. Germline-derived CDR1 and CDR2 are MDHEN and SYDVKM. CDR3 sequence reads: CASGERGRGPVRSNQPQHF. The CDR3, as DNA: TGTGCCAGCGGTGAAAGGGGCAGGGGGCCGGTCAGGAGCAATCAGCCCCAGCATTTT.

V is TRBV5-6 and J is TRBJ1-5; D uncertain. Germline CDR1 SGHDT, CDR2 YYEEEE. Trimming took off 2 bases at V and 5 bases at J, with 11 bases between the two ends. CDR3 size: 14 residues. The CDR3 DNA reads as TGTGCCAGCAGCTTTAGTAGGACCCATCAGCCCCAGCATTTT. Translation gives CASSFSRTHQPQHF.

The chain links TRBV5-5 to TRBJ2-5, with 9 bases identical to TRBD2. Per germline, CDR1 SGHKS and CDR2 YYEKEE (reference sequence). Losses at the gene ends were 2 bases for V and 9 bases for J; bases not matched to a gene: 5. CDR3 length: 13 residues. The CDR3, as DNA: TGTGCCAGCAGCTTATCTAGCGGGGAGGCCCAGTACTTC. This gives the protein CASSLSSGEAQYF.

V gene TRBV18 combines with J gene TRBJ2-5, with 10 bases that match TRBD1. V gave up 0 bases and J gave up 8 bases; unmatched junction bases: 9. The CDR3 has 16 amino acids. Per the germline V gene, CDR1 is KGHSH and CDR2 is LQKENI. Here the CDR3 reads CASSPPGSDRGPTQYF. The DNA of the CDR3 is TGTGCCAGCTCACCACCGGGATCCGACAGGGGGCCTACCCAGTACTTC.

The J gene is TRBJ2-6, the V gene TRBV9, with 8 positions matching TRBD1. CDR1 SGDLS and CDR2 YYNGEE come from the germline V gene. There are 18 residues in the CDR3. The junction had 12 bases not matched to a gene; V was cut back by 5 bases and J by 2 bases. CDR3 residues: CASSDKQGELTGANVLTF. The CDR3 bases are TGTGCCAGCAGTGATAAACAGGGGGAACTCACTGGGGCCAACGTCCTGACTTTC.

This clone was observed once. The V call is TRBV28, the J call TRBJ2-5, with 7 bases that match TRBD1. Germline CDR1 MDHEN, CDR2 SYDVKM. The CDR3 has 16 residues. J was trimmed by 9 bases and V by 3 bases; bases with no gene match: 16. This chain's CDR3 is CASSFQPGQPELAQYF. CDR3 coding DNA: TGTGCCAGCAGTTTCCAACCGGGACAGCCTGAATTGGCCCAGTACTTC.

The rearrangement joins TRBV5-1 to TRBJ1-3; no definite D call. The ends were cut back, 1 base at V and 0 bases at J, with 11 bases in the middle. Per germline, CDR1 SGHRS and CDR2 YFSETQ. The CDR3 spans 16 residues. The CDR3 coding sequence is TGCGCCAGCAGCTTGTTGGCAGAAAACTCTGGAAACACCATATATTTT. This sequence encodes CASSLLAENSGNTIYF.

A word on this clone: The junction departs from germline at one end; a sequencing error may be responsible. The chain carries TRBV7-7 and TRBJ2-5, with TRBD2 matching 7 bases. Germline values: CDR1 SSHAT, CDR2 FNYEAQ (reference sequence). The CDR3 has 12 amino acids. The CDR3 DNA is TGTGCTAGCAGCAGCGGGAAAGAGACCCAGTACTTC. Translating gives CASSSGKETQYF.

This clone was seen only once. This chain uses TRBV7-2 with TRBJ2-1, with a tentative D call TRBD2 (5 bases). Germline CDR1 is SGHTA and CDR2 is FQGNSA. With 1 base removed from V and 7 bases from J, the gap between germline ends came to 14 bases. The CDR3 covers 15 residues. CDR3 sequence (DNA): TGTGCCAGCAGCTTAGGCGGGCTCGGCGGGAATGAGCAGTTCTTC. Translated: CASSLGGLGGNEQFF. The complete variable domain, with remaining parts taken from reference TRBV7-2 and TRBJ2-1, reads GAGVSQSPSNKVTEKGKDVELRCDPISGHTALYWYRQSLGQGLEFLIYFQGNSAPDKSGLPSDRFSAERTGGSVSTLTIQRTQQEDSAVYLCASSLGGLGGNEQFFGPGTRLTVL.

This chain connects TRBV4-2 to TRBJ2-7, with D possibly being TRBD1 (6 bases). Germline CDR1 LGHNA, CDR2 YNFKEQ. The V end was cut by 0 bases, the J end by 2 bases, with 23 bases between. This CDR3 has 19 amino acids. The CDR3 DNA reads as TGTGCCAGCAGCCAAGATTCGCCGGGTTTTCGGACAGCCCCCTACGAGCAGTACTTC. Translation: CASSQDSPGFRTAPYEQYF.

The genes are TRBV27 and TRBJ1-1; TRBD1 matches 9 bases. CDR1 is MNHEY, CDR2 SMNVEV, per germline (reference sequence). V trimming: 5 bases; J trimming: 7 bases; junction bases outside the gene matches: 8. The length of the CDR3 is 14 residues. CDR3 sequence reads: CASSGGQGFGEAFF. As DNA, the CDR3 is TGTGCCAGCAGTGGGGGACAGGGCTTCGGTGAAGCTTTCTTT.

This chain connects TRBV10-3 to TRBJ2-7; 7 bases are shared with TRBD1. Germline V gene sequence: CDR1 ENHRY, CDR2 SYGVKD. Unmatched junction bases numbered 5, after V lost 6 bases and J lost 0 bases. This CDR3 is 14 amino acids long. The CDR3 DNA is TGTGCCATCAGCCTAGGGGGCAGCTCCTACGAGCAGTACTTC. It codes for CAISLGGSSYEQYF.

The V call is TRBV6-6, the J call TRBJ2-2; D perhaps matches TRBD2 (6 bases). Germline CDR1 MNHNY, CDR2 SVGAGI (reference sequence). This CDR3 contains 14 residues. V lost 6 bases and J lost 1, with 9 bases in between. This CDR3 is CASSRTKNTGELFF. The CDR3 DNA reads TGTGCCAGCAGCCGGACTAAGAACACCGGGGAGCTGTTTTTT.

This chain links TRBV6-5 with TRBJ2-7; no reliable D call. Germline V CDR1 and CDR2: MNHEY, SVGAGI. Trimming left V 4 bases short and J 2 bases short, with 15 bases between. The CDR3 has 15 amino acids. The DNA of the CDR3 is TGTGCCAGCAGTTCCGTCGGGTCCCATGCCTACGAGCAGTACTTC. Its translation is CASSSVGSHAYEQYF.

Note on this clone: This specimen includes other DNA sequences encoding the same CDR3. The rearrangement links TRBV5-1 to TRBJ1-6; D might be TRBD1 (5 bases). Trimming took 1 base from V and 5 from J, leaving 10 bases between them. Germline assignment: CDR1 SGHRS and CDR2 YFSETQ. This CDR3 has 15 amino acids. In DNA form, the CDR3 reads TGCGCCAGCAGCTTGAGTTCAGGGAATAATTCACCCCTCCACTTT. Translated, it gives CASSLSSGNNSPLHF.